This TCR beta chain is from a study of blood T cell repertoires in COVID-19. Trimming took 2 bases from V and 5 from J; bases not matched to a gene: 6. From germline, CDR1 is MDHEN and CDR2 SYDVKM. This CDR3 has 15 residues. Only in-frame clones appear in the TCRdb table, and some are missing; sequencing was by immunoSEQ multiplex PCR. The table shows over 100,000 clones, with over 75% occurring only once. The sequenced sample consisted of peripheral blood. The chain combines TRBV28 with TRBJ2-4; TRBD2 agrees at 7 bases. The receptor was derived from a man at least 80 years old with acute or convalescent COVID-19. CDR3 sequence (DNA): TGTGCCAGCAGTTTAGCAGGGACTACCCAAAACATTCAGTACTTC. This sequence encodes CASSLAGTTQNIQYF.